A selection of T cell receptor beta chains follows, all from one sample in a study of monozygotic twins with inflammatory bowel disease. TCRdb re-called the 5' RACE reads; one entry per CDR3 protein, DNA not given. The sample table sets out 95,000 to 110,000 distinct CDR3 sequences. Source material: blood. Receptors originate from a human donor with ulcerative colitis or Crohn's disease, or a healthy co-twin of an affected twin (not recorded which). CDR3s include the opening cysteine and the closing phenylalanine or tryptophan.

v_call: TRBV19; j_call: TRBJ2-7; cdr3_aa: CASSIDGLAGALAYEQYF
v_call: TRBV7-9; j_call: TRBJ1-4; cdr3_aa: CASSAPTGSNEKLFF
v_call: TRBV25-1; j_call: TRBJ1-5; cdr3_aa: CASSDDRINQPQHF
v_call: TRBV10-3; j_call: TRBJ2-7; cdr3_aa: CATSSGSYEQYF
v_call: TRBV7-2; j_call: TRBJ2-1; cdr3_aa: CASSRQISGGANEQFF
v_call: TRBV7-9; j_call: TRBJ2-1; cdr3_aa: CASSFGGSYNEQFF
v_call: TRBV11-2; j_call: TRBJ2-3; cdr3_aa: CASSFGLAGAADTQYF
v_call: TRBV6-1; j_call: TRBJ1-2; cdr3_aa: CASSTTGSGYGYTF
v_call: TRBV5-6; j_call: TRBJ1-2; cdr3_aa: CASSLEGRPPPGYGYTF
v_call: TRBV30; j_call: TRBJ2-7; cdr3_aa: CAWSVLVRSTTTGNYEQYF
v_call: TRBV2; j_call: TRBJ1-1; cdr3_aa: CASSVQLQNTEAFF
v_call: TRBV18; j_call: TRBJ1-5; cdr3_aa: CASSLYSNQPQHF
v_call: TRBV20-1; j_call: TRBJ2-4; cdr3_aa: CSAVRQGRLAKNIQYF
v_call: TRBV27; j_call: TRBJ2-3; cdr3_aa: CASPLRLASTDTQYF
v_call: TRBV3-1; j_call: TRBJ2-1; cdr3_aa: CASSPTSGRLNEQFF
v_call: TRBV30; j_call: TRBJ1-5; cdr3_aa: CAWSAGVQPQHF
v_call: TRBV20-1; j_call: TRBJ2-7; cdr3_aa: CSAPVQGGYEQYF
v_call: TRBV11-2; j_call: TRBJ2-1; cdr3_aa: CASSLVRTSSSYNEQFF
v_call: TRBV20-1; j_call: TRBJ1-6; cdr3_aa: CSAQKGGDRSNSPLHF
v_call: TRBV5-1; j_call: TRBJ1-6; cdr3_aa: CASSLGQVGPNNSPLHF
v_call: TRBV10-3; j_call: TRBJ1-5; cdr3_aa: CAITPRQGNQPQHF
v_call: TRBV18; j_call: TRBJ1-6; cdr3_aa: CASSPDRVNSPLHF
v_call: TRBV28; j_call: TRBJ2-3; cdr3_aa: CASSLKANTQYF
v_call: TRBV12-3/TRBV12-4; j_call: TRBJ2-3; cdr3_aa: CASSPHSGIGTDTQYF
v_call: TRBV6-5; j_call: TRBJ2-1; cdr3_aa: CASSYLIRRGEYNEQFF
v_call: TRBV29-1; j_call: TRBJ1-2; cdr3_aa: CSVGVNYGYTF
v_call: TRBV7-2; j_call: TRBJ1-6; cdr3_aa: CASSLGGQGTSPLHF
v_call: TRBV12-3/TRBV12-4; j_call: TRBJ2-1; cdr3_aa: CASRKSGDNEQFF
v_call: TRBV15; j_call: TRBJ1-2; cdr3_aa: CPTSKSSTGGRGGYTF
v_call: TRBV6-5; j_call: TRBJ2-2; cdr3_aa: CASSYSRLNTGELFF
v_call: TRBV7-2; j_call: TRBJ2-7; cdr3_aa: CASSPRAVGAAEQYF
v_call: TRBV29-1; j_call: TRBJ2-7; cdr3_aa: CSVEDRAGGYEQYF
v_call: TRBV6-5; j_call: TRBJ2-1; cdr3_aa: CASSYSGARNEQFF
v_call: TRBV11-2; j_call: TRBJ2-7; cdr3_aa: CASSLGHPAYEQYF
v_call: TRBV28; j_call: TRBJ2-1; cdr3_aa: CASRDRGGKQEQFF
v_call: TRBV28; j_call: TRBJ1-4; cdr3_aa: CASSVQGATVKLFF
v_call: TRBV20-1; j_call: TRBJ1-2; cdr3_aa: CSARDAGTSYGYTF
v_call: TRBV29-1; j_call: TRBJ2-7; cdr3_aa: CSALSGTGSEQYF
v_call: TRBV7-9; j_call: TRBJ2-7; cdr3_aa: CASSLSQASYEQYF
v_call: TRBV20-1; j_call: TRBJ2-7; cdr3_aa: CSARTSSGKQYF
v_call: TRBV18; j_call: TRBJ2-3; cdr3_aa: CASQGTRTDTQYF
v_call: TRBV4-3; j_call: TRBJ2-6; cdr3_aa: CASSQDGSAGANVLTF
v_call: TRBV19; j_call: TRBJ2-7; cdr3_aa: CASNSGTSGSGEQYF
v_call: TRBV20-1; j_call: TRBJ2-7; cdr3_aa: CSALAGANEQYF
v_call: TRBV5-6; j_call: TRBJ2-7; cdr3_aa: CASSLLGQMGEQYF
v_call: TRBV6-2/TRBV6-3; j_call: TRBJ1-2; cdr3_aa: CASQKSTARYRLYGYTF
v_call: TRBV7-2; j_call: TRBJ2-1; cdr3_aa: CASSDPPSGYSGGPRLF
v_call: TRBV7-2; j_call: TRBJ1-3; cdr3_aa: CASRLAAWTGNTIYF
v_call: TRBV20-1; j_call: TRBJ1-5; cdr3_aa: CSAKGRSIQPQHF
v_call: TRBV18; j_call: TRBJ1-5; cdr3_aa: CASSLIGQGRIGNQPQHF
v_call: TRBV28; j_call: TRBJ2-1; cdr3_aa: CASRGLAGLNEQFF
v_call: TRBV12-3/TRBV12-4; j_call: TRBJ2-1; cdr3_aa: CASSLGDEQFF
v_call: TRBV20-1; j_call: TRBJ2-7; cdr3_aa: CSAHGGTTYEQYF
v_call: TRBV10-3; j_call: TRBJ2-3; cdr3_aa: CAISGIQPSLTDTQYF